This T cell receptor (beta chain) was observed in a study of beta chain features in type 1 diabetes. Looking at the study overall: Age and gender were similar between patients and healthy donors, as were cell yields. The examined sorted cells totaled 110 million or so across samples. Points from the study as a whole: Patients with Type 1 diabetes showed moderately but significantly shorter TCRB CDR3s in all four CD4+ subsets.

The V gene end was trimmed by 6 bases and the J gene end by 1 base; junction bases not matched to a gene: 5. The CDR3 is made up of 14 amino acids. Germline V gene sequence: CDR1 SQVTM, CDR2 ANQGSEA. With respect to this clone: Its antigen is as yet unknown.

The investigators reverse transcribed all of the isolated RNA, so they sequenced expressed TCRB transcripts. Libraries were prepared by immunoSEQ multiplex PCR; TCRdb keeps only in-frame clonotypes and omits some of them. The sample holds about 230,000 clones, roughly 17% seen once. Input material: naive CD4+ T cells from blood. The chain employs TRBV29-1 and TRBJ2-1, with 8 nucleotides matching TRBD2. This clonotype was obtained from a man aged 25-45 years with type 1 diabetes. In nucleotides, the CDR3 is TGCAGCGTCCCGATAGCGGGGTCCTACAATGAGCAGTTCTTC. Its translation is CSVPIAGSYNEQFF.